Each of the 2 T cell receptor beta chains below was sequenced from the same sample in a study of shared clonotypes between healthy human individuals. Repertoires were generated with immunoSEQ multiplex PCR, while TCRdb's copy carries only in-frame clones and drops some. Seen here are a few million clones, almost 96% observed once, and the top ten hold roughly 0.13%. Sequenced: naive CD4+ T cells sorted from blood. Subset given: CD45RA+ positively selected. All receptors derive from a young man in good health.

The CDR3, as DNA: TGTGCCAGCAGTTACTCCCTTGCTAACTACGAGCAGTACTTC. It encodes CASSYSLANYEQYF. The V gene is TRBV6-6, the J gene TRBJ2-7; D gene ambiguous. Trimming left V 0 bases short and J 3 bases short, with 9 bases between. Germline loops: CDR1 MNHNY, CDR2 SVGAGI (reference sequence). The CDR3 runs 14 residues.

The V call is TRBV5-1, the J call TRBJ2-4, with D tentatively TRBD2 (5 bases). V lost 4 bases, J lost 0 bases, and 14 bases lay in between. The CDR3 sequence is 16 residues long. From germline, CDR1 is SGHRS and CDR2 YFSETQ. CDR3 in DNA: TGCGCCAGCAGCGCGGGCCCCTTCCCAGCCAAAAACATTCAGTACTTC. It codes for CASSAGPFPAKNIQYF.